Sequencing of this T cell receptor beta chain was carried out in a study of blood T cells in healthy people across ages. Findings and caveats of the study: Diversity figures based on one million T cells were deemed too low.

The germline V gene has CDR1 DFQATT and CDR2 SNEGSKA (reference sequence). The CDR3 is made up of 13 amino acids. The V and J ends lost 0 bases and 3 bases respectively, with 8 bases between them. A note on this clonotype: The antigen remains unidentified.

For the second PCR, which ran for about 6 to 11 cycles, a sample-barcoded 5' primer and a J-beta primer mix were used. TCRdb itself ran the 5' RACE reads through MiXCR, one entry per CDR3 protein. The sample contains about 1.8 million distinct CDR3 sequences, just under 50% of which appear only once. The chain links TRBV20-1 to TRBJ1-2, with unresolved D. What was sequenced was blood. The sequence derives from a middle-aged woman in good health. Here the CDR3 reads CSARDLQDYGYTF. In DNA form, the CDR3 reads TGCAGTGCTAGAGATCTTCAGGACTATGGCTACACCTTC.